The rows below give T cell receptor beta chains drawn from one sample of a study of beta chain features in type 1 diabetes. The repertoire was sequenced with immunoSEQ multiplex PCR; TCRdb's copy has only in-frame clones and lacks some. The profile shows about 370,000 clones, around 10% of them singletons. The material sequenced was central memory CD4+ T cells from blood. All receptors derive from a man aged 25-45 years with type 1 diabetes. Both conserved end residues are part of each CDR3.

length | V | CDR3
14 | TRBV5-1 | CASSGANGGDTQYF
17 | TRBV11-2 | CASSPYVTGGGTDTQYF
15 | TRBV7-9 | CASSRDRGSNTEAFF
15 | TRBV6-5 | CASRPTGDSGNTIYF
17 | TRBV7-9 | CASSPPPTTGSYYEQYF
15 | TRBV28 | CASSSQQEPNEKLFF
13 | TRBV28 | CASSLPGPTEAFF
12 | TRBV5-1 | CASSSPYNEQFF
13 | TRBV10-2 | CASSVAGVETQYF
16 | TRBV5-1 | CASSPRLAGVSDTQYF
14 | TRBV7-2 | CASRAGTGGFEQYF
14 | TRBV5-1 | CASSSQGSYNEQFF
14 | TRBV19 | CASSIGQGGQPQHF
16 | TRBV5-6 | CASSLGVIAVPYEQYF
17 | TRBV4-2 | CASSQGLRRAGTDTQYF
13 | TRBV5-4 | CASSHRRGDEQFF
13 | TRBV18 | CASSPPSSDTQYF
13 | TRBV6-5 | CASRTGDDYGYTF
11 | TRBV27 | CASRPPVVLTF
16 | TRBV4-1 | CASSQQTTGTDQPQHF
16 | TRBV7-2 | CASSPGGTSGLGTQYF
14 | TRBV7-6 | CASSSRQGGTEAFF
13 | TRBV6-5 | CATRQGSYNEQFF
16 | TRBV6-6 | CASSSTGPGRATEAFF
16 | TRBV9 | CASSVAGQGKGETQYF
15 | TRBV5-1 | CASSFGRGTYNEQFF
12 | TRBV19 | CASSIELGPQHF
15 | TRBV5-1 | CASSLVPGTNYGYTF
12 | TRBV7-9 | CASTGQGLEQYF
18 | TRBV7-9 | CASSPTGQISSGANVLTF
16 | TRBV9 | CASSVDPSLFGNEQFF
16 | TRBV7-2 | CASSPSGLAFSGELFF
15 | TRBV6-1 | CASTQQGEGTYEQYF
15 | TRBV27 | CASSLVAGGPDTQYF
16 | TRBV6-6 | CASSSSGLAAYNEQFF
14 | TRBV18 | CASSPNQGAEPQHF
15 | TRBV6-6 | CASTTWGLAGGEQFF
15 | TRBV27 | CASSLYFTGSYEQYF
16 | TRBV18 | CASSPPTSGREDEQFF
15 | TRBV11-2 | CASSGQGSNTGELFF
14 | TRBV27 | CASSLSGGGGPQHF